The next 29 T cell receptor beta chains were all read from a single sample in a study of Ad26.COV2.S vaccination and SARS-CoV-2 variants. Treatment given: 15 to 20 received Ad26.COV2.S at low or high dose, single or two shots; about 5 received placebo; per-sample allocation not given. Sampling was performed 63 days after the first vaccine or placebo injection. Profiled with immunoSEQ multiplex PCR; TCRdb holds only in-frame clones, not every one. The sample yields hundreds of thousands of clones, roughly four fifths seen once. The starting material was peripheral blood, obtained in a trial of Ad26.COV2.S vaccine versus placebo. These receptors came from a person aged 18-65 years who received the Ad26.COV2.S COVID-19 vaccine or a placebo.

The chain has TRBV27 and TRBJ2-3; possible D gene TRBD1, 6 bases. This CDR3 has 15 residues. Germline V lookup: CDR1 MNHEY, CDR2 SMNVEV (reference sequence). V was clipped by 10 bases and J by 0 bases, with 17 bases between them. The CDR3 DNA reads TGTGCCACCCGGCAGGGGCGGAGGAGCACAGATACGCAGTATTTT. Translated, it gives CATRQGRRSTDTQYF.

The chain couples TRBV29-1 to TRBJ1-6; D unresolved. Germline-derived CDR1 and CDR2 are SQVTM and ANQGSEA. The CDR3 runs 13 residues. The V end was cut by 6 bases, the J end by 7 bases, with 13 bases between. The CDR3 here is CSVLGEPNSPLHF. CDR3 sequence (DNA): TGCAGCGTCCTCGGAGAGCCCAATTCACCCCTCCACTTT.

This chain uses TRBV2 with TRBJ2-7; possibly TRBD2 for D (6 bases). In germline, CDR1 is SNHLY, CDR2 FYNNEI. The CDR3 covers 15 residues. V lost 7 bases and J 4 bases, leaving 20 bases between the germline ends. Here the CDR3 reads CASTYAREISYEQYF. The CDR3 DNA reads TGTGCCAGCACCTATGCCCGGGAGATAAGTTACGAGCAGTACTTC.

This clone was seen a few times. The chain combines TRBV27 with TRBJ1-1; the D gene is possibly TRBD1 (5 bases). The V gene lost 8 bases and the J gene lost 6 bases, with 16 bases spanning the gap. Germline CDR1 is MNHEY and CDR2 is SMNVEV (reference sequence). CDR3 length: 13 residues. This CDR3 is CASRLTRDSEAFF. The CDR3 nucleotides read TGTGCCAGCCGGCTGACGAGGGACTCTGAAGCTTTCTTT.

The chain carries TRBV12-5 and TRBJ2-5; TRBD1 agrees at 9 bases. The CDR3 has 16 amino acids. The V and J ends lost 4 bases and 0 bases, in that order; junction bases with no gene match: 6. From germline, CDR1 is LGHNT and CDR2 FRNRAP. CDR3: CASGWSRDRDQETQYF. The CDR3 DNA is TGTGCTAGTGGTTGGAGCCGGGACAGGGACCAAGAGACCCAGTACTTC.

This chain links TRBV5-8 with TRBJ2-1, with D perhaps TRBD1 (5 bases). Germline CDR1 SGHTS, CDR2 YDEGEE. The CDR3 has 15 residues. Between the trimmed V and J ends, which lost 2 bases and 0 bases, there was a span of 9 bases. CDR3 loop: CASSLGVSSYNEQFF. CDR3 in DNA: TGTGCCAGCAGCTTAGGGGTGAGCTCCTACAATGAGCAGTTCTTC.

V is TRBV1 and J is TRBJ2-3. TRBV1 is listed as a pseudogene. CDR3 length: 17 residues. CDR3: CTSSQEGGARGADTQYF. CDR3 nucleotides: TGCACCAGCAGCCAAGAAGGAGGCGCTAGAGGGGCAGATACGCAGTATTTT.

The table lists this clone with a few counts. The chain couples TRBV4-3 to TRBJ1-5; D unclear. The CDR3 totals 16 residues. V was pared by 1 base and J by 0 bases, with 10 bases between. Germline values: CDR1 LGHNA, CDR2 YSLEER. Written as DNA, the CDR3 is TGCGCCAGCAGCCAAGGAGTTTTAGATAGCAATCAGCCCCAGCATTTT. Its translation: CASSQGVLDSNQPQHF.

A word on this clone: In the same sample, other DNA sequences code for this CDR3. J is TRBJ1-1 and V is TRBV6-5; D not certain. The CDR3 has 12 residues. CDR1 MNHEY and CDR2 SVGAGI come from the germline V gene. Trimming removed 5 bases from V and 0 bases from J, with 4 bases in between. CDR3 sequence: CASSRLNTEAFF. DNA for the CDR3: TGTGCCAGCAGTCGCCTGAACACTGAAGCTTTCTTT.

The V gene is TRBV7-3, the J gene TRBJ2-5, with 10 bases aligning to TRBD2. CDR3 length: 16 amino acids. CDR1 is SGHTA, CDR2 FQGTGA, per germline. V dropped 5 bases and J dropped 5; count of bases not matched to a gene: 11. The DNA of the CDR3 is TGTGCCAGCAGCATTGGGGCTAGCGGGAGTGGGGAGACCCAGTACTTC. It encodes CASSIGASGSGETQYF.

The chain combines TRBV9 with TRBJ1-2; TRBD1 matches at 8 bases. This CDR3 has 14 amino acids. V was clipped by 5 bases and J by 4 bases; unmatched bases: 7. Germline V gene lookup returns CDR1 SGDLS and CDR2 YYNGEE. DNA of the CDR3: TGTGCCAGCAGTTCCCCAGGGGGCGCCTATGGCTACACCTTC. Protein: CASSSPGGAYGYTF.

This clone came up a few times. This chain uses TRBV30 with TRBJ1-5; D gene uncertain. CDR1 and CDR2 from the germline V gene are GTSNPN and SVGIG (reference sequence). CDR3 size: 14 residues. The V end was cut by 0 bases, the J end by 3 bases, with 9 bases between. This CDR3 reads CAWSVGRINQPQHF. The DNA of the CDR3 is TGTGCCTGGAGTGTAGGGCGGATCAATCAGCCCCAGCATTTT.

The V call is TRBV2, the J call TRBJ1-4; D is ambiguous. The CDR3 is 11 residues long. V dropped 7 bases and J dropped 4 bases, with 4 bases sitting between them. Germline V gene data show CDR1 as SNHLY and CDR2 as FYNNEI. The CDR3 DNA sequence: TGTGCCAGCACCCTTAATGAAAAACTGTTTTTT. Protein sequence: CASTLNEKLFF.

V gene TRBV6-2 or TRBV6-3 combines with J gene TRBJ2-7, with D possibly being TRBD1 or TRBD2 (5 bases each). From germline, CDR1 is MNHEY and CDR2 SVGEGT. CDR3 length equals 17 residues. Trimming stripped 6 bases from V and 2 bases from J, with 23 bases between. The chain's CDR3 is CASSPPPLGGVAYEQYF. DNA for the CDR3: TGTGCCAGCAGCCCTCCGCCACTTGGGGGAGTGGCCTACGAGCAGTACTTC.

This chain uses TRBV6-4 with TRBJ2-2, with D uncertain. This CDR3 is built from 13 residues. From germline, CDR1 is MRHNA and CDR2 SNTAGT. V was trimmed by 2 bases and J by 7 bases, leaving 8 bases between them. The CDR3 DNA is TGTGCCAGCAGTGACCTGGGTATCGGGGAGCTGTTTTTT. It yields the protein CASSDLGIGELFF.

Only one count was recorded for this clone. The J gene is TRBJ2-2, the V gene TRBV19; D gene unclear. There are 13 residues in the CDR3. In germline, CDR1 is LNHDA, CDR2 SQIVND (reference sequence). The ends were cut back, 2 bases at V and 6 bases at J, with 7 bases in the middle. In DNA, the CDR3 is TGTGCCAGTAGTATATTGGGTCCCGGGGAGCTGTTTTTT. It is translated as CASSILGPGELFF.

V gene TRBV2 combines with J gene TRBJ2-1; 7 nucleotides agree with TRBD1. Germline CDR1 reads SNHLY; CDR2 reads FYNNEI. The CDR3 is made up of 13 amino acids. V lost 10 bases, J lost 7 bases, and 10 bases stayed unmatched. CDR3: CATSTGPRNEQFF. The CDR3 nucleotides read TGTGCCACCTCGACAGGGCCCCGGAATGAGCAGTTCTTC.

Details on this clone: At the DNA level, this CDR3 is encoded by other sequences in the same sample as well. The chain has TRBV7-2 and TRBJ1-2, with 8 bases matching TRBD1. CDR3 size: 16 residues. The germline gives CDR1 SGHTA, CDR2 FQGNSA. V lost 4 bases, J lost 7 bases, and 14 bases stayed unmatched. CDR3 region: CASSSGRQGLPGGYTF. The CDR3 DNA is TGTGCCAGCAGCTCGGGCCGACAGGGGCTGCCGGGTGGCTACACCTTC.

Here the CDR3 DNA reads TGTGCCAGCAGTGTTATGACCGAAGCTTTCTTT. It yields the protein CASSVMTEAFF. The rearrangement joins TRBV2 to TRBJ1-1; D is undetermined. With 4 bases removed from V and 8 bases from J, the gap between germline ends came to 8 bases. The germline CDR1 and CDR2 sequences are SNHLY and FYNNEI. CDR3 length equals 11 residues.

This rearrangement joins TRBV5-5 to TRBJ1-5; tentatively, D is TRBD1 (6 bases). Trimming pared 1 base from V and 5 bases from J, leaving 10 bases between. The length of the CDR3 is 14 residues. Germline V gene data show CDR1 as SGHKS and CDR2 as YYEKEE (reference sequence). CDR3 coding DNA: TGTGCCAGCAGCTTGCCGGGGGCGGATCAGCCCCAGCATTTT. Encoded protein: CASSLPGADQPQHF.

J is TRBJ1-2 and V is TRBV10-3; a weak D match, TRBD1 (5 bases). The CDR3 runs to 13 residues. With 1 base removed from V and 3 bases from J, the gap between germline ends came to 6 bases. Germline values: CDR1 ENHRY, CDR2 SYGVKD. CDR3 residues: CAISELGDYGYTF. In DNA, the CDR3 is TGTGCCATCAGTGAGTTGGGGGACTATGGCTACACCTTC.

The chain is built from TRBV7-9 and TRBJ1-3; D is possibly TRBD1 (5 bases). Germline V gene sequence: CDR1 SEHNR, CDR2 FQNEAQ (reference sequence). The V gene lost 5 bases and the J gene lost 0 bases, with 14 bases spanning the gap. This CDR3 spans 16 amino acids. CDR3 sequence: CASSDQGSLSGNTIYF. The CDR3 region has the DNA TGTGCCAGCAGCGACCAGGGCTCTCTCTCTGGAAACACCATATATTTT. Complete variable domain (other parts from reference TRBV7-9 and TRBJ1-3): DTGVSQNPRHKITKRGQNVTFRCDPISEHNRLYWYRQTLGQGPEFLTYFQNEAQLEKSRLLSDRFSAERPKGSFSTLEIQRTEQGDSAMYLCASSDQGSLSGNTIYFGEGSWLTVV.

V usage is TRBV2 and J usage is TRBJ2-2; D perhaps matches TRBD2 (6 bases). This CDR3 is 13 amino acids long. Deletions cut 7 bases from V and 5 bases from J, with 11 bases between. CDR1 and CDR2 (germline): SNHLY, FYNNEI. For the CDR3, the DNA is TGTGCCAGCATTGCGGGGTTGACCGGGGAGCTGTTTTTT. Protein sequence: CASIAGLTGELFF.

This chain joins TRBV19 and TRBJ2-1; D may be TRBD2 (5 bases). Germline-derived CDR1 and CDR2 are LNHDA and SQIVND (reference sequence). This CDR3 spans 14 amino acids. The V gene lost 9 bases and the J gene lost 6 bases, with 18 bases spanning the gap. CDR3 loop: CASSPGSWGNEQFF. In DNA form, the CDR3 reads TGTGCCAGCTCTCCGGGGTCCTGGGGCAATGAGCAGTTCTTC.

V and J are TRBV14 and TRBJ1-1; D gene ambiguous. V was cut by 0 bases and J by 9 bases, with 5 bases left in between. Per the germline V gene, CDR1 is SGHDN and CDR2 is FVKESK. CDR3 length: 11 residues. CDR3 DNA sequence: TGTGCCAGCAGCCAAGATCTTCAAGCTTTCTTT. It encodes CASSQDLQAFF.

The rearrangement uses TRBV13 and TRBJ2-7; no clear D gene. Germline V gene lookup returns CDR1 PRHDT and CDR2 FYEKMQ (reference sequence). This CDR3 region has 13 residues. V lost 5 bases to trimming and J lost 6 bases, with 14 bases between them. The CDR3 coding sequence is TGTGCCAGCAGCCTCGTCTCGACTCCCGAGCAGTACTTC. Encoded protein: CASSLVSTPEQYF.

The chain joins TRBV28 to TRBJ1-1; the D gene is possibly TRBD1 (5 bases). Trimming pared 4 bases from V and 4 bases from J, leaving 16 bases between. The germline V gene has CDR1 MDHEN and CDR2 SYDVKM. The CDR3 is 15 amino acids. CDR3 amino acids: CASSSPQGGSTEAFF. The CDR3 DNA is TGTGCCAGCAGTTCACCCCAGGGAGGAAGCACTGAAGCTTTCTTT. Full variable domain (missing parts from reference TRBV28 and TRBJ1-1): DVKVTQSSRYLVKRTGEKVFLECVQDMDHENMFWYRQDPGLGLRLIYFSYDVKMKEKGDIPEGYSVSREKKERFSLILESASTNQTSMYLCASSSPQGGSTEAFFGQGTRLTVV.

V usage is TRBV7-9 and J usage is TRBJ2-3; D may be TRBD1 or TRBD2 (5 bases each). Trimming removed 5 bases at V and 5 bases at J, with 11 bases between. The CDR3 runs 13 residues. The germline V gene has CDR1 SEHNR and CDR2 FQNEAQ (reference sequence). The CDR3 here is CASSPRDLDTQYF. CDR3 DNA: TGTGCCAGCAGCCCCCGGGACCTAGATACGCAGTATTTT. Drawing the rest from reference TRBV7-9 and TRBJ2-3, the complete variable domain is DTGVSQNPRHKITKRGQNVTFRCDPISEHNRLYWYRQTLGQGPEFLTYFQNEAQLEKSRLLSDRFSAERPKGSFSTLEIQRTEQGDSAMYLCASSPRDLDTQYFGPGTRLTVL.

J is TRBJ1-2 and V is TRBV10-3; D gene uncertain. Looked up from germline, CDR1 is ENHRY and CDR2 is SYGVKD. V lost 2 bases to trimming and J lost 0 bases, with 13 bases between them. The CDR3 length is 16 residues. The CDR3 here is CAISEGPPGANYGYTF. CDR3 DNA: TGTGCCATCAGTGAGGGCCCTCCGGGAGCTAACTATGGCTACACCTTC.